What follows are 30 T cell receptor beta chains derived from one specimen sequenced in a study of shared clonotypes between healthy human individuals. Profiling relied on immunoSEQ multiplex PCR, and the TCRdb table lists in-frame clones only, not all of them. The repertoire holds nearly 750,000 clones, with around 70% as singletons. The specimen sequenced was memory CD4+ T cells sorted from blood. Documented subset: CD45RA-negative fraction. The receptors here all came from a woman aged 25 to 45 in good health.

This clone has a handful of counts. V gene TRBV27 combines with J gene TRBJ2-5; possible D gene TRBD2, 6 bases. The CDR3 contains 14 residues. V was clipped by 5 bases and J by 7 bases, with 17 bases between them. In germline, CDR1 is MNHEY, CDR2 SMNVEV (reference sequence). In DNA form, the CDR3 reads TGTGCCAGCAGTCAAGGGACTGGAGCAGCGACCCAGTACTTC. The encoded protein is CASSQGTGAATQYF.

With respect to this clone: At one boundary the junction diverges from the germline segment, which might be a read error. The chain uses TRBV7-9 and TRBJ2-2; maybe TRBD2 (5 bases). The CDR3 spans 12 residues. Germline CDR1 reads SEHNR; CDR2 reads FQNEAQ (reference sequence). The CDR3 DNA follows: TGTGCCAGCAGCGTAGCGCCCGGGGAGCTGTTTTTT. Protein sequence: CASSVAPGELFF.

The chain has TRBV29-1 and TRBJ1-6; 7 nucleotides agree with TRBD1. CDR1 and CDR2 from the germline V gene are SQVTM and ANQGSEA. This CDR3 is built from 13 residues. Trimming took 7 bases from V and 6 from J; bases not matched to a gene: 6. CDR3 DNA sequence: TGCAGCGCCCAGACAGGGTCTAATTCACCCCTCCACTTT. Translated: CSAQTGSNSPLHF.

This clone is a singleton in its sample. This chain links TRBV4-1 with TRBJ2-1; 10 bases are shared with TRBD2. V shed 4 bases, J shed 6 bases, and the junction held 6 bases outside the gene matches. CDR3 size: 15 residues. CDR1 is MGHRA, CDR2 YSYEKL, per germline. Written as DNA, the CDR3 is TGCGCCAGCAGCCCCCCTAGCGGGAGAACCAATGAGCAGTTCTTC. Protein: CASSPPSGRTNEQFF.

The genes are TRBV5-1 and TRBJ2-4; 7 bases map to TRBD2. Germline V gene data show CDR1 as SGHRS and CDR2 as YFSETQ. This CDR3 region has 15 residues. Losses at the gene ends were 4 bases for V and 0 bases for J; bases not matched to a gene: 4. CDR3 DNA: TGCGCCAGCAGCCTAGTAGCGGGAGCCAAAAACATTCAGTACTTC. Translating it yields CASSLVAGAKNIQYF.

The chain uses TRBV28 and TRBJ1-5; 7 bases are shared with TRBD1. Per germline, CDR1 MDHEN and CDR2 SYDVKM. J lost 5 bases, V lost 6 bases, and 10 bases had no gene match. CDR3 length equals 15 residues. DNA for the CDR3: TGTGCCAGCAGCCGGGTCAACAGGGGTGATCAGCCCCAGCATTTT. It is translated as CASSRVNRGDQPQHF.

This clone has more than one count but fewer than ten. The chain uses TRBV7-8 and TRBJ1-1; 8 bases match TRBD1. The germline V gene has CDR1 SGHVS and CDR2 FQNEAQ. V shed 5 bases and J 4 bases; nucleotides not matched to a gene: 9. This CDR3 has 15 residues. This CDR3 reads CASSEIQTGATEAFF. CDR3 in DNA: TGTGCCAGCAGCGAAATTCAGACAGGGGCCACTGAAGCTTTCTTT.

DNA of the CDR3: TGTGCCAGCAGTGGGGACATGGCCGGCAGCCAGCCCCAGCATTTT. Translated, it gives CASSGDMAGSQPQHF. This rearrangement joins TRBV6-1 to TRBJ1-5, with D possibly TRBD1 on 6 matching bases. Trimming took off 4 bases at V and 7 bases at J, with 17 bases between the two ends. Germline V CDR1 and CDR2: MNHNS, SASEGT. The CDR3 has 15 amino acids.

A single count supports this clone. This chain connects TRBV6-8 to TRBJ2-2; the match to TRBD2 covers 7 bases. CDR1 and CDR2 (germline): MNHGY, SAAAGT. V was clipped by 0 bases and J by 3 bases; unmatched bases: 7. This CDR3 is 17 amino acids long. Written as DNA, the CDR3 is TGTGCCAGCAGTTACTCCCTTACTAGCGCCTACACCGGGGAGCTGTTTTTT. This codes for CASSYSLTSAYTGELFF.

The chain combines TRBV7-2 with TRBJ2-4, with D possibly TRBD1 on 5 matching bases. This CDR3 region has 15 residues. Germline V CDR1 and CDR2: SGHTA, FQGNSA. Between the trimmed V and J ends, which lost 8 bases and 0 bases, there was a span of 14 bases. CDR3 sequence: CASGTTVLAKNIQYF. DNA for the CDR3: TGTGCCAGCGGTACGACAGTCCTAGCCAAAAACATTCAGTACTTC.

This rearrangement joins TRBV11-2 to TRBJ2-3; unclear D gene. There are 14 residues in the CDR3. V was shortened by 2 bases and J by 0 bases, with 6 bases between the two germline ends. The germline V gene has CDR1 SGHAT and CDR2 FQNNGV. CDR3 residues: CASSLIQSTDTQYF. The CDR3 DNA is TGTGCCAGCAGCTTAATCCAGAGCACAGATACGCAGTATTTT.

This clone was observed once. The chain links TRBV5-4 to TRBJ2-6; D uncertain. V dropped 1 base and J dropped 3 bases, with 5 bases sitting between them. This CDR3 spans 14 amino acids. Germline CDR1 SGHNT, CDR2 YYREEE (reference sequence). CDR3 region: CASSLHGGANVLTF. The CDR3 bases are TGTGCCAGCAGCTTGCACGGTGGGGCCAACGTCCTGACTTTC.

CDR3 DNA sequence: TGTGCCAGCAGCGTAGGGGAGGGCAGGGGCATCGAGCAGTACTTC. It is translated as CASSVGEGRGIEQYF. This chain connects TRBV9 to TRBJ2-7; a weak D match, TRBD2 (7 bases). Germline CDR1 reads SGDLS; CDR2 reads YYNGEE. The V and J ends lost 0 bases and 6 bases respectively, with 16 bases between them. The CDR3 consists of 15 residues.

The rearrangement links TRBV29-1 to TRBJ2-3, with D perhaps assigned TRBD1 or TRBD2 (5 bases each). Germline CDR1 reads SQVTM; CDR2 reads ANQGSEA. Between the trimmed V and J ends, which lost 3 bases and 2 bases, there was a span of 12 bases. The CDR3 is made up of 14 amino acids. This CDR3 is CSVEKGRATDTQYF. Here the CDR3 DNA reads TGCAGCGTTGAGAAGGGGAGAGCCACAGATACGCAGTATTTT.

V is TRBV2 and J is TRBJ2-4; D ambiguous. Germline assignment: CDR1 SNHLY and CDR2 FYNNEI. The V end was cut by 4 bases, the J end by 0 bases, with 10 bases between. The CDR3 consists of 15 residues. The CDR3 nucleotides read TGTGCCAGCAGTGGAGGCTTCCTAGCCAAAAACATTCAGTACTTC. Its protein product is CASSGGFLAKNIQYF. The complete variable domain, with remaining parts taken from reference TRBV2 and TRBJ2-4, reads EPEVTQTPSHQVTQMGQEVILRCVPISNHLYFYWYRQILGQKVEFLVSFYNNEISEKSEIFDDQFSVERPDGSNFTLKIRSTKLEDSAMYFCASSGGFLAKNIQYFGAGTRLSVL.

DNA for the CDR3: TGTGCCAGCAGTTTGACCCTCCCGCACGGGGGGGACTACGAGCAGTACTTC. Protein sequence: CASSLTLPHGGDYEQYF. The rearrangement joins TRBV28 to TRBJ2-7; TRBD2 matches 8 bases. The trim removed 3 bases at V and 3 bases at J, leaving 13 bases unmatched. Germline V lookup: CDR1 MDHEN, CDR2 SYDVKM. The CDR3 extends over 17 amino acids.

This clone was seen once. The chain is built from TRBV7-9 and TRBJ2-7, with 7 bases that match TRBD2. CDR1 and CDR2 from the germline V gene are SEHNR and FQNEAQ (reference sequence). This CDR3 region has 13 residues. Losses at the gene ends were 5 bases for V and 5 bases for J; bases not matched to a gene: 6. CDR3 protein: CASSIWGGDEQYF. The CDR3, as DNA: TGTGCCAGCAGCATTTGGGGAGGGGACGAGCAGTACTTC.

V usage is TRBV7-2 and J usage is TRBJ2-7; TRBD2 matches 13 bases. After removal of 5 bases from V and 6 bases from J, the junction contained 7 bases not matched to a gene. Germline assignment: CDR1 SGHTA and CDR2 FQGNSA. The CDR3 length is 15 residues. CDR3 bases: TGTGCCAGCAGCCAGGGGGGGACTAGCGGGATCGAGCAGTACTTC. Translated, it gives CASSQGGTSGIEQYF.

Written as DNA, the CDR3 is TGTGCCAGCAGCTTGGACCAATCTAAGAACACTGAAGCTTTCTTT. Translation gives CASSLDQSKNTEAFF. J is TRBJ1-1 and V is TRBV7-6; D remains ambiguous. The germline V and J ends were trimmed by 3 bases and 1 base, with 12 bases remaining between them. In germline, CDR1 is SGHVS, CDR2 FNYEAQ. The CDR3 is 15 residues long.

The chain links TRBV23-1 to TRBJ1-4; D not certain. TRBV23-1 is an ORF for which the function is uncertain. The CDR3 has 14 amino acids. V lost 4 bases, J lost 8 bases, and 14 bases lay in between. The CDR3 nucleotides are TGCGCCAGCAGTCCGGCCGGCCTGGAGGAAAAACTGTTTTTT. This translates into CASSPAGLEEKLFF.

J is TRBJ2-7 and V is TRBV29-1; the D gene is possibly TRBD2 (6 bases). This CDR3 has 12 amino acids. V was trimmed by 5 bases and J by 5 bases, leaving 13 bases between them. Germline V gene data show CDR1 as SQVTM and CDR2 as ANQGSEA. CDR3 in DNA: TGCAGCGTTATGAGCGGGCTTGACGAGCAGTACTTC. Amino acid sequence: CSVMSGLDEQYF.

The V and J genes are TRBV18 and TRBJ1-2, with TRBD1 identical over 8 bases. V shed 3 bases, J shed 7 bases, and the junction held 4 bases outside the gene matches. This CDR3 is built from 13 residues. The V gene's germline CDR1 is KGHSH and CDR2 LQKENI. This chain's CDR3 is CASSPGQDSGYTF. As DNA, the CDR3 is TGTGCCAGCTCACCGGGACAGGATAGTGGCTACACCTTC.

The chain links TRBV7-3 to TRBJ2-2; D unclear. V was clipped by 5 bases and J by 7 bases, with 8 bases between them. Per germline, CDR1 SGHTA and CDR2 FQGTGA. The CDR3 loop spans 12 amino acids. CDR3 residues: CASSATLGELFF. In nucleotides, the CDR3 is TGTGCCAGCAGCGCCACACTCGGGGAGCTGTTTTTT.

This clone appeared many times. The chain links TRBV30 to TRBJ2-5; 8 bases agree with TRBD2. V dropped 2 bases and J dropped 7; count of bases not matched to a gene: 12. CDR3 size: 15 residues. From germline, CDR1 is GTSNPN and CDR2 SVGIG (reference sequence). CDR3 nucleotide sequence: TGTGCCTGGAGTCGCAAACTAGCGGCGGGGGGGACCCAGTACTTC. Translating gives CAWSRKLAAGGTQYF.

This clone turned up a few times. V usage is TRBV28 and J usage is TRBJ2-7; D unresolved. V shed 7 bases and J shed 4 bases, with 14 bases lying between them. This CDR3 region has 13 residues. Germline CDR1 and CDR2: MDHEN and SYDVKM. The CDR3 DNA sequence: TGTGCCAGCACCCTACCGGGCAGTTACGAGCAGTACTTC. This gives the protein CASTLPGSYEQYF.

DNA for the CDR3: TGTGCCAGCAGCGCGGGACGAGCACACTCTGGAAACACCATATATTTT. It is translated as CASSAGRAHSGNTIYF. This chain links TRBV9 with TRBJ1-3; possible D gene TRBD1, 5 bases. This CDR3 contains 16 residues. CDR1 and CDR2 from the germline V gene are SGDLS and YYNGEE. V was clipped by 3 bases and J by 0 bases, with 13 bases between them.

This clone was observed a handful of times. The chain uses TRBV18 and TRBJ1-4; no firm D call. The CDR3 runs to 12 residues. V dropped 4 bases and J dropped 8 bases, with 8 bases sitting between them. The germline V gene has CDR1 KGHSH and CDR2 LQKENI. CDR3 nucleotide sequence: TGTGCCAGCTCACAAGACCGAGAAAAACTGTTTTTT. Residues: CASSQDREKLFF.

The genes are TRBV7-9 and TRBJ2-1, with unresolved D. Germline CDR1 and CDR2: SEHNR and FQNEAQ (reference sequence). The CDR3 contains 14 residues. V shed 0 bases and J shed 2 bases, with 5 bases lying between them. The CDR3 sequence is CASSLAVAYNEQFF. The CDR3 DNA follows: TGTGCCAGCAGCTTAGCAGTTGCCTACAATGAGCAGTTCTTC. The full variable domain, its missing parts supplied by reference TRBV7-9 and TRBJ2-1, is DTGVSQNPRHKITKRGQNVTFRCDPISEHNRLYWYRQTLGQGPEFLTYFQNEAQLEKSRLLSDRFSAERPKGSFSTLEIQRTEQGDSAMYLCASSLAVAYNEQFFGPGTRLTVL.

This clone was detected ten times or more. The chain combines TRBV19 with TRBJ1-5, with D possibly TRBD1 on 5 matching bases. In germline, CDR1 is LNHDA, CDR2 SQIVND (reference sequence). The CDR3 loop spans 14 amino acids. The V and J ends lost 3 bases and 3 bases respectively, with 9 bases between them. The CDR3 protein is CASSMWGDNQPQHF. In DNA, the CDR3 is TGTGCCAGTAGTATGTGGGGGGACAATCAGCCCCAGCATTTT.

J is TRBJ1-3 and V is TRBV7-2; no clear D. The V gene's germline CDR1 is SGHTA and CDR2 FQGNSA. The V end was cut by 1 base, the J end by 4 bases, with 11 bases between. The length of the CDR3 is 15 residues. The CDR3 spells CASSLVPGSGNTIYF. CDR3 sequence (DNA): TGTGCCAGCAGCTTAGTTCCGGGTTCAGGAAACACCATATATTTT.